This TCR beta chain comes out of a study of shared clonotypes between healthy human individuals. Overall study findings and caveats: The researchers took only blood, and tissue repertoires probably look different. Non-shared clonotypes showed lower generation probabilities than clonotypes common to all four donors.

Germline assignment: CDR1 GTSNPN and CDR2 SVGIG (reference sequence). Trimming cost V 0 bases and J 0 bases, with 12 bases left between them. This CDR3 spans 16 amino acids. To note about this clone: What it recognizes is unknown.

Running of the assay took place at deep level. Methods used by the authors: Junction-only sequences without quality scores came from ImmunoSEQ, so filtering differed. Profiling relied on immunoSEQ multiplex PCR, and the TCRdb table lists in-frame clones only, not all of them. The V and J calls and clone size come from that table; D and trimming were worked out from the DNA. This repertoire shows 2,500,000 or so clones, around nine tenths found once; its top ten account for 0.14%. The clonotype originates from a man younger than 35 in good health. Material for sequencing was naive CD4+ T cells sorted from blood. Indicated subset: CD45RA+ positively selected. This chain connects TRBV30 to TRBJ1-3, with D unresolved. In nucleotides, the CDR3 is TGTGCCTGGAGTGTAGGGAAACAGAGCTCTGGAAACACCATATATTTT. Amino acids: CAWSVGKQSSGNTIYF. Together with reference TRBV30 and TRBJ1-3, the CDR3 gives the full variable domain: SQTIHQWPATLVQPVGSPLSLECTVEGTSNPNLYWYRQAAGRGLQLLFYSVGIGQISSEVPQNLSASRPQDRQFILSSKKLLLSDSGFYLCAWSVGKQSSGNTIYFGEGSWLTVV.